Given below is one T cell receptor (beta chain) in context. Its specificity is not known. In TCRdb, the 5' RACE reads were re-called with MiXCR into one record per CDR3 protein. The profile shows about 250,000 distinct CDR3 sequences, approximately 30% of them singletons. The data were taken from a study of CD8 T cells in ankylosing spondylitis. Study-level findings and limits: Made up of eight highly homologous variants, a TCR beta motif appeared characteristic of ankylosing spondylitis blood.

Germline V gene data show CDR1 as SGHDT and CDR2 as YYEEEE. V was trimmed by 0 bases and J by 1 base, leaving 5 bases between them. This CDR3 is 14 amino acids long. Sequencing used blood, either unsorted or a sorted T cell fraction (not recorded which). This TCR derives from a male donor with ankylosing spondylitis or in good health (not recorded which). The rearrangement links TRBV5-6 to TRBJ1-5, with D unresolved. The chain's CDR3 is CASSLGQSNQPQHF. CDR3 sequence (DNA): TGTGCCAGCAGCTTGGGGCAGAGCAATCAGCCCCAGCATTTT.